Listed below are T cell receptor beta chains from one sample, sequenced in a study of blood T cells in healthy people across ages. Each CDR3 protein is one row after TCRdb ran MiXCR on the 5' RACE reads. Among approximately 1,700,000 distinct CDR3 sequences listed, roughly two fifths were seen once. The specimen sequenced was blood. These receptors originate from a human donor in good health. Each CDR3 is given with its conserved first and last residue.

v_gene | CDR3aa
TRBV20-1 | CSARAYRERDNEQFF
TRBV5-6 | CASSLETGHRRGYTF
TRBV20-1 | CSARDRTAVSGYTF
TRBV6-5 | CASRVGGQNTEAFF
TRBV7-8 | CASSGNRQSSGANVLTF
TRBV3-1 | CASSTQRGDSPLHF
TRBV20-1 | CSASRQYYEQYF
TRBV5-5 | CASSRTGTGGIQYF
TRBV6-2/TRBV6-3 | CASSPILSSYGYTF
TRBV20-1 | CSARDGGEVFQETQYF
TRBV12-3/TRBV12-4 | CASSLGGGANQPQHF
TRBV7-9 | CASSGLTVNYGYTF
TRBV24-1 | CATSDLGPQETQYF
TRBV7-2 | CASSLAREQFF
TRBV28 | CASSFVRTGVEQYF
TRBV4-3 | CASSQEVVGNLGDEQFF
TRBV4-3 | CASSQERYGTVYEQYF
TRBV5-1 | CASRGQLTDTQYF
TRBV7-6 | CASRSGGASRETQYF
TRBV3-1 | CASSQFWGANNEQFF
TRBV12-3/TRBV12-4 | CASSSRTGAIQETQYF
TRBV20-1 | CSASFLAGASDTQYF
TRBV6-1 | CASRVGQVNYGYTF
TRBV28 | CASSSPGQGAYEQYF
TRBV7-9 | CASSPRCARAGNWLDTQYF
TRBV7-9 | CASSPSAGRQVNQPQHF
TRBV2 | CASSGISTDTQYF
TRBV7-9 | CASSLEGVEQETQYF
TRBV6-2/TRBV6-3 | CASSHGAAHQPQHF
TRBV20-1 | CSVPGLAGGMQETQYF
TRBV11-1 | CASSAGQGMYNEQFF
TRBV5-5 | CASSLTPTEQYF
TRBV29-1 | CSVELEGSSYNEQYF
TRBV7-2 | CASSKAYSSYNEQFF
TRBV4-3 | CASSQDMGQGYGYTF
TRBV5-6 | CASKVAGGSEQFF
TRBV10-3 | CAISESVPLNRNGNQPQHF
TRBV7-8 | CASSLEAQINQLQHF
TRBV21-1 | CASTVPDRAVNYGYTF
TRBV20-1 | CSAREKRGAPSTDTQYF
TRBV5-5 | CASSSLAGGAPGEQFF
TRBV6-5 | CASSYGPANTEAFF
TRBV6-2/TRBV6-3 | CASSITGGITREQYF
TRBV29-1 | CSAGLMNTEAFF
TRBV18 | CASSPGRDRTDTQYF
TRBV20-1 | CSALAAGATTDTQYF